The T cell receptor (beta chain) described here comes from a study of cytomegalovirus exposure and HLA in healthy donors. For the study at large: A data release that came early held approximately 92 million unique TCRs from HLA-typed donors.

PCR used 60 Vbeta primers and 13 Jbeta primers. Produced via immunoSEQ multiplex PCR; TCRdb's table is partial and in-frame only. The table has roughly 200,000 clones, roughly 87% seen once. The CDR3 runs to 14 residues. Trimming left V 3 bases short and J 6 bases short, with 14 bases between. Germline CDR1 reads LNHDA; CDR2 reads SQIVND (reference sequence). The source material was PBMCs. The origin of this receptor is a woman aged 45-65 years in good health and CMV-seronegative. The gene calls are TRBV19 and TRBJ1-1; D uncertain. The CDR3 DNA reads as TGTGCCAGTAGTATTCCAGGCTTCTCGGCTGAAGCTTTCTTT. This codes for CASSIPGFSAEAFF.